This T cell receptor beta chain was profiled in a study of cytomegalovirus exposure and HLA in healthy donors. This CDR3 is built from 15 residues. With V trimmed by 5 bases and J by 0 bases, 4 bases remained unmatched. From germline, CDR1 is SEHNR and CDR2 FQNEAQ (reference sequence). TCRdb keeps only in-frame clones here, not all; method: immunoSEQ multiplex PCR. The sample contains about 130,000 clones, 70% to 85% of which appear only once. The origin of this receptor is a man aged 30 to 45 in good health and CMV-seropositive. The chain couples TRBV7-9 to TRBJ1-3, with 7 nucleotides matching TRBD1. What was sequenced was PBMCs. This CDR3 is CASSAGQFSGNTIYF. The CDR3 DNA is TGTGCCAGCAGCGCGGGACAGTTCTCTGGAAACACCATATATTTT.